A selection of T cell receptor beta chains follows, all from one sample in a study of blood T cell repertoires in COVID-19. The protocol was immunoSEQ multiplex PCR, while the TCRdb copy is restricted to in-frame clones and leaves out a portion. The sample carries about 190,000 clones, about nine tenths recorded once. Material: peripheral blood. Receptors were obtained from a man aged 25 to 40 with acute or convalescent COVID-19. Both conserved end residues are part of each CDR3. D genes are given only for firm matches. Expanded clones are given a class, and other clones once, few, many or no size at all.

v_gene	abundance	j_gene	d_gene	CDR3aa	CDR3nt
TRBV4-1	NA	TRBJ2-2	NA	CASSPPRGGELGGELFF	TGCGCCAGCAGCCCCCCTAGGGGGGGGGAATTGGGAGGGGAGCTGTTTTTT
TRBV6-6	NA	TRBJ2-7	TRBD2	CASSPGTRGYEQYF	TGTGCCAGCAGTCCAGGGACTAGAGGTTACGAGCAGTACTTC
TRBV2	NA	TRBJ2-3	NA	CASSRGYTDTQYF	TGTGCCAGCAGTCGGGGGTACACAGATACGCAGTATTTT
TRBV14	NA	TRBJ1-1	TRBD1	CASSRQGALPRAFF	TGTGCCAGCTCCCGACAGGGGGCTTTGCCGAGGGCTTTCTTT
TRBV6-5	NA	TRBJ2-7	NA	CASSPDNTYEQYF	TGTGCCAGCAGTCCCGACAATACCTACGAGCAGTACTTC
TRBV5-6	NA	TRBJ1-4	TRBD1	CASSARGTGGTNEKLFF	TGTGCCAGCAGCGCTAGGGGTACAGGGGGCACTAATGAAAAACTGTTTTTT
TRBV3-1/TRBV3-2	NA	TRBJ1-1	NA	CASSTRGGSNTEAFF	TGTGCCAGCAGCACCCGTGGAGGATCGAACACTGAAGCTTTCTTT
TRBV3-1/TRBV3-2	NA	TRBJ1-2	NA	CASSQSGFGYTF	TGTGCCAGCAGCCAATCGGGTTTTGGCTACACCTTC
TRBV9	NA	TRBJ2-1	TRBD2	CASSVEPSGSNNEQFF	TGTGCCAGCAGCGTAGAGCCTAGCGGGAGTAATAATGAGCAGTTCTTC
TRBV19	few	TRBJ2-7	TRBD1	CASSKRTGAYEQYF	TGTGCCAGTAGTAAGCGGACAGGTGCCTACGAGCAGTACTTC
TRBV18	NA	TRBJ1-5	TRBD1	CASSSYRGEQPQHF	TGTGCCAGCTCATCCTACAGGGGGGAACAGCCCCAGCATTTT
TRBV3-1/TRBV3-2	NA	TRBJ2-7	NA	CASSQDISSYEQYF	TGTGCCAGCAGCCAAGATATATCCTCCTACGAGCAGTACTTC
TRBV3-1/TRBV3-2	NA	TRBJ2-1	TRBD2	CASSQVSGGYNEQFF	TGTGCCAGCAGCCAAGTCAGCGGGGGTTACAATGAGCAGTTCTTC
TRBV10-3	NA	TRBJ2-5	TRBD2	CAISESPHGLAGTIQETQYF	TGTGCCATCAGTGAGTCCCCTCACGGGTTGGCAGGGACTATCCAAGAGACCCAGTACTTC
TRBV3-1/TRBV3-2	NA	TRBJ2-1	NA	CASSLRGQRGNEQFF	TGTGCCAGCAGTCTTCGGGGTCAGCGAGGCAATGAGCAGTTCTTC
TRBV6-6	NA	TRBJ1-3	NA	CASAKTGQSSGNTIYF	TGTGCCAGCGCTAAAACAGGGCAGAGCTCTGGAAACACCATATATTTT
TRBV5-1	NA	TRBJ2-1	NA	CASKGYGGNYNEQFF	TGCGCCAGCAAGGGGTACGGGGGAAACTACAATGAGCAGTTCTTC
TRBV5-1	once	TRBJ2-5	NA	CASSATGFQETQYF	TGCGCCAGCAGCGCCACAGGGTTCCAAGAGACCCAGTACTTC
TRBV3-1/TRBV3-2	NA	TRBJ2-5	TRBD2	CASSPRMAGGETQYF	TGTGCCAGCAGCCCTCGAATGGCGGGGGGGGAGACCCAGTACTTC
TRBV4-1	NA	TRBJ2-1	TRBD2	CASSQAAGVGNEQFF	TGCGCCAGCAGCCAAGCAGCGGGGGTTGGCAATGAGCAGTTCTTC
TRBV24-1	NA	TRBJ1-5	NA	CATSGGGTDQPQHF	TGTGCCACCAGTGGGGGGGGAACCGATCAGCCCCAGCATTTT
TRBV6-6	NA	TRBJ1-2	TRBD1	CASSYGTVSGYTF	TGTGCCAGCAGCTACGGGACAGTCAGCGGCTACACCTTC
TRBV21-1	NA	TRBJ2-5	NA	CASSRVPTSKGETQYF	TGTGCCAGCAGCCGGGTCCCGACTAGCAAAGGAGAGACCCAGTACTTC
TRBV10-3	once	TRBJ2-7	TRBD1	CAISDYHRGTYEQYF	TGTGCCATCAGTGATTACCACAGGGGTACCTACGAGCAGTACTTC
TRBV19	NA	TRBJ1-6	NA	CASRRKTVLNSPLHF	TGTGCCTCCCGCCGGAAGACAGTACTGAATTCACCCCTCCACTTT
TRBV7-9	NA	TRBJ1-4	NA	CASSLSGSTNEKLFF	TGTGCCAGCAGCTTATCGGGTTCAACTAATGAAAAACTGTTTTTT
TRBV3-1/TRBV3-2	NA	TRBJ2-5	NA	CASSQRSTRGTFQETQYF	TGTGCCAGCAGCCAACGATCAACAAGGGGGACCTTTCAAGAGACCCAGTACTTC
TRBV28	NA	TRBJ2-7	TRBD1	CASSLTGGRGEQYF	TGTGCCAGCAGTCTTACAGGGGGCCGCGGCGAGCAGTACTTC
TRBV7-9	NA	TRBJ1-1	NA	CASSPGRSGGTEAFF	TGTGCCAGCAGCCCGGGGAGATCCGGGGGAACTGAAGCTTTCTTT
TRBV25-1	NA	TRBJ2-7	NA	CASSDSVEEYF	TGTGCCAGCAGTGATTCGGTAGAAGAGTACTTC
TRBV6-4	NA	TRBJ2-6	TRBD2	CASRGESSGANVLTF	TGTGCCAGCCGGGGGGAAAGCTCTGGGGCCAACGTCCTGACTTTC
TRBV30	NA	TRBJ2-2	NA	CAWSVGGGTGELFF	TGTGCCTGGAGTGTAGGGGGGGGGACCGGGGAGCTGTTTTTT
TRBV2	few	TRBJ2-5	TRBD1	CASNRDRQETQYF	TGTGCCAGCAACAGGGACAGACAAGAGACCCAGTACTTC
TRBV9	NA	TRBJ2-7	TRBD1	CASSASWITGVGEQYF	TGTGCCAGCAGCGCGAGTTGGATTACAGGGGTAGGAGAGCAGTACTTC
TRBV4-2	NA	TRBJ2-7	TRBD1	CASSQGAGTGSYEQYF	TGTGCCAGCAGCCAAGGCGCCGGGACAGGGTCCTACGAGCAGTACTTC
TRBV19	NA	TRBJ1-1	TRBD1	CASSITPGQGGSTEAFF	TGTGCCAGTAGTATTACTCCGGGACAGGGAGGGAGCACTGAAGCTTTCTTT
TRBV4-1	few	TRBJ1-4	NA	CASSQDLSGEKLFF	TGCGCCAGCAGCCAAGATCTTTCAGGGGAAAAACTGTTTTTT
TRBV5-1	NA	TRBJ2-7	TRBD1	CASSLLSGTEYEQYF	TGCGCCAGCAGCTTGCTTTCGGGGACAGAATACGAGCAGTACTTC
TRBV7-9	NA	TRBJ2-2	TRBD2	CASRGLAGGRMNTGELFF	TGTGCCAGCAGGGGACTAGCGGGAGGTAGGATGAACACCGGGGAGCTGTTTTTT